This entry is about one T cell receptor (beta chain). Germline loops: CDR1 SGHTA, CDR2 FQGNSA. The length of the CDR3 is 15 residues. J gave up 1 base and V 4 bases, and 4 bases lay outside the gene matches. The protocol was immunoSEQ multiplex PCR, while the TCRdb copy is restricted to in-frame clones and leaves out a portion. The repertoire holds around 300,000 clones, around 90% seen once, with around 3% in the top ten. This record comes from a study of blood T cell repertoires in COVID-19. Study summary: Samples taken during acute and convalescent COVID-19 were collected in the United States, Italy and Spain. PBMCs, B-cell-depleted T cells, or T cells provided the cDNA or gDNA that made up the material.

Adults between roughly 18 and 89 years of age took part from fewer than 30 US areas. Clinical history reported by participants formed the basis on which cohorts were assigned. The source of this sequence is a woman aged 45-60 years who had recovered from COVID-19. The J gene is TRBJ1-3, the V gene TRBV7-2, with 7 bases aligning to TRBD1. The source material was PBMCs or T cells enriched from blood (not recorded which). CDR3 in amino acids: CASSSQGTSGNTIYF. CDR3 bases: TGTGCCAGCAGCTCACAGGGGACGTCTGGAAACACCATATATTTT.